Below are 15 T cell receptor beta chains sequenced from a single sample in a study of T-cell memory formation after mild COVID-19. From the 5' RACE reads, TCRdb called clonotypes with MiXCR, one entry per CDR3 protein. This sample has about 390,000 distinct CDR3 sequences; around 21% occur once, and the top ten carry about 12%. Sequencing was done on a sample of PBMCs or a T cell subset sorted from them (not recorded which). These receptors came from an adult woman who had mild COVID-19 (a few samples of this study predate the infection). Cell type and time point are not known.

This sequence joins TRBV14 and TRBJ2-3; TRBD1 might be the D (6 bases). Germline V gene sequence: CDR1 SGHDN, CDR2 FVKESK. This CDR3 has 13 amino acids. The V and J ends lost 5 bases and 1 base respectively, with 7 bases between them. The DNA for the CDR3 is TGTGCCAGCAGCAAGGGGGGCACAGATACGCAGTATTTT. Amino acid sequence: CASSKGGTDTQYF. The variable domain in full, completed from reference TRBV14 and TRBJ2-3, reads EAGVTQFPSHSVIEKGQTVTLRCDPISGHDNLYWYRRVMGKEIKFLLHFVKESKQDESGMPNNRFLAERTGGTYSTLKVQPAELEDSGVYFCASSKGGTDTQYFGPGTRLTVL.

V usage is TRBV7-9 and J usage is TRBJ1-5; D is unresolved. Germline-derived CDR1 and CDR2 are SEHNR and FQNEAQ (reference sequence). The CDR3 consists of 11 residues. V shed 8 bases and J shed 6 bases, with 8 bases lying between them. CDR3 residues: CASGLGQPQHF. CDR3 bases: TGTGCCAGCGGTCTGGGTCAGCCCCAGCATTTT.

CDR3 in amino acids: CASSVSLAAADGEQFF. For the CDR3, the DNA is TGTGCCAGCAGCGTATCACTAGCGGCTGCTGACGGTGAGCAGTTCTTC. V usage is TRBV9 and J usage is TRBJ2-1; TRBD2 aligns across 8 bases. Per germline, CDR1 SGDLS and CDR2 YYNGEE. This CDR3 comprises 16 residues. Trimming at V came to 1 base and at J to 9 bases, leaving 12 bases not matched to a gene.

The J gene is TRBJ2-7, the V gene TRBV6-5, with 7 bases fitting TRBD1. Trimming removed 5 bases from V and 6 bases from J; junction bases left unmatched: 4. This CDR3 region has 12 residues. From germline, CDR1 is MNHEY and CDR2 SVGAGI. The CDR3 here is CASSRQGGEQYF. CDR3 nucleotide sequence: TGTGCCAGCAGTCGACAGGGCGGCGAGCAGTACTTC.

The J gene is TRBJ2-3, the V gene TRBV6-1; weak D call: TRBD2 (7 bases). The CDR3 has 15 amino acids. The V gene's germline CDR1 is MNHNS and CDR2 SASEGT. V shed 5 bases and J shed 6 bases, with 18 bases lying between them. The CDR3 here is CASSPVGGGWDTQYF. The CDR3 nucleotides are TGTGCCAGCAGTCCTGTAGGGGGGGGATGGGATACGCAGTATTTT.

A few counts support this clonotype. The chain joins TRBV12-3 or TRBV12-4 to TRBJ2-7; tentative D call: TRBD1 (5 bases). The CDR3 contains 13 residues. V lost 3 bases and J lost 13, with 19 bases in between. In nucleotides, the CDR3 is TGTGCCAGCAGTTTCTCATCAGGGATCGTCCTATACTTC. Translating gives CASSFSSGIVLYF.

The table lists this clonotype with many counts. V and J are TRBV9 and TRBJ2-5; 8 bases are shared with TRBD2. V gave up 2 bases and J gave up 5 bases; unmatched junction bases: 8. CDR3 length equals 15 residues. Germline CDR1 SGDLS, CDR2 YYNGEE. The CDR3 protein is CASSVGAGAGETQYF. The DNA of the CDR3 is TGTGCCAGCAGCGTGGGAGCGGGAGCGGGTGAGACCCAGTACTTC. The full variable domain, with the rest looked up from reference TRBV9 and TRBJ2-5, is DSGVTQTPKHLITATGQRVTLRCSPRSGDLSVYWYQQSLDQGLQFLIQYYNGEERAKGNILERFSAQQFPDLHSELNLSSLELGDSALYFCASSVGAGAGETQYFGPGTRLLVL.

This clonotype was recorded a few times. The chain is built from TRBV12-3 or TRBV12-4 and TRBJ1-2; D might be TRBD1 (6 bases). The V end was cut by 6 bases, the J end by 8 bases, with 16 bases between. The CDR3 runs to 13 residues. The CDR3 is CASSLTGYGGYTF. In DNA form, the CDR3 reads TGTGCCAGCAGCCTTACAGGGTATGGAGGCTACACCTTC.

The V and J genes are TRBV20-1 and TRBJ2-3; 7 nucleotides align to TRBD1. Germline loops: CDR1 DFQATT, CDR2 SNEGSKA (reference sequence). V lost 2 bases and J lost 6; bases outside the gene matches: 8. The CDR3 contains 14 residues. CDR3 coding DNA: TGCAGTGCTAGACCTAGCACAGGGGTGGATACGCAGTATTTT. It encodes CSARPSTGVDTQYF.

This clonotype was found once. The chain recombines TRBV2 with TRBJ2-1; TRBD1 might be the D (6 bases). CDR1 is SNHLY, CDR2 FYNNEI, per germline. This CDR3 spans 16 amino acids. V shed 4 bases and J shed 0 bases, with 13 bases lying between them. CDR3 nucleotides: TGTGCCAGCAGTGGGACAGCTCAGAGCTCCTACAATGAGCAGTTCTTC. Translating it yields CASSGTAQSSYNEQFF.

V is TRBV5-4 and J is TRBJ2-5; D is perhaps TRBD2 (5 bases). The CDR3 extends over 18 amino acids. V gave up 0 bases and J gave up 2 bases, with 20 bases separating them. Germline CDR1 reads SGHNT; CDR2 reads YYREEE (reference sequence). CDR3 region: CASSLEPLGTSGQETQYF. CDR3 nucleotide sequence: TGTGCCAGCAGCTTGGAGCCCCTAGGAACAAGCGGACAAGAGACCCAGTACTTC. The full variable domain, its missing parts supplied by reference TRBV5-4 and TRBJ2-5, is ETGVTQSPTHLIKTRGQQVTLRCSSQSGHNTVSWYQQALGQGPQFIFQYYREEENGRGNFPPRFSGLQFPNYSSELNVNALELDDSALYLCASSLEPLGTSGQETQYFGPGTRLLVL.

In this sample, this clonotype turned up a few times. The rearrangement uses TRBV20-1 and TRBJ1-1; D is unresolved. CDR1 is DFQATT and CDR2 is SNEGSKA in the germline V gene (reference sequence). Trimming pared 3 bases from V and 3 bases from J, leaving 8 bases between. The CDR3 sequence is 12 residues long. The CDR3 DNA sequence: TGCAGTGCTAGGACTGGCGACACTGAAGCTTTCTTT. Translation: CSARTGDTEAFF.

This clonotype has a handful of counts. V usage is TRBV6-2 or TRBV6-3 and J usage is TRBJ1-1; D possibly corresponds to TRBD1 (6 bases). Trimming stripped 6 bases from V and 0 bases from J, with 20 bases between. In germline, CDR1 is MNHEY, CDR2 SVGEGT. The CDR3 consists of 17 residues. Here the CDR3 DNA reads TGTGCCAGCAGACCATCAGCGGACAGACTACTGAACACTGAAGCTTTCTTT. It specifies CASRPSADRLLNTEAFF.

This clonotype has only a few counts. The chain employs TRBV5-1 and TRBJ2-3, with TRBD1 matching over 7 bases. Trimming took 0 bases from V and 0 from J; bases not matched to a gene: 1. Per germline, CDR1 SGHRS and CDR2 YFSETQ. The CDR3 length is 15 residues. In nucleotides, the CDR3 is TGCGCCAGCAGCTTGGAGACAGGGAGCACAGATACGCAGTATTTT. It is translated as CASSLETGSTDTQYF. The full variable domain, rest sourced from reference TRBV5-1 and TRBJ2-3, is KAGVTQTPRYLIKTRGQQVTLSCSPISGHRSVSWYQQTPGQGLQFLFEYFSETQRNKGNFPGRFSGRQFSNSRSEMNVSTLELGDSALYLCASSLETGSTDTQYFGPGTRLTVL.

There are a few counts of this clonotype. The chain joins TRBV15 to TRBJ1-2; D ambiguous. CDR1 and CDR2 from the germline V gene are LNHNV and YYDKDF (reference sequence). V lost 0 bases to trimming and J lost 5 bases, with 7 bases between them. The CDR3 sequence is 13 residues long. The CDR3 here is CATSRDGMYGYTF. CDR3 nucleotides: TGTGCCACCAGCAGAGATGGCATGTATGGCTACACCTTC.